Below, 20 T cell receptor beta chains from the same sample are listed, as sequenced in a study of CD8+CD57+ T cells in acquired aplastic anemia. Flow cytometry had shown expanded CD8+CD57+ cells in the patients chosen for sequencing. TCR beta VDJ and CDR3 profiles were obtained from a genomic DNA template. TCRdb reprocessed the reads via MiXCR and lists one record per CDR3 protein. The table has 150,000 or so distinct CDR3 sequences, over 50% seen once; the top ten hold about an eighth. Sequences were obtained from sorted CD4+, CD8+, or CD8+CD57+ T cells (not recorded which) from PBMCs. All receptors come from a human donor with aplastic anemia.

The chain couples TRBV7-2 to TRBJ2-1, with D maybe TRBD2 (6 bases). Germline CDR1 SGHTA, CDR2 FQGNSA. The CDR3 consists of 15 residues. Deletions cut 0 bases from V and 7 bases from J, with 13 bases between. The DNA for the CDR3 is TGTGCCAGCAGCTTAGCTTACGGGGGTTTGAATGAGCAGTTCTTC. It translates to CASSLAYGGLNEQFF.

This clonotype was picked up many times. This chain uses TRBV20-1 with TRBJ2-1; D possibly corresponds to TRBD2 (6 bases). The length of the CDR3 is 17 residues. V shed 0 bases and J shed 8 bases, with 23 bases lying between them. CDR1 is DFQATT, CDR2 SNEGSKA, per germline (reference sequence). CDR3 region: CSARDPGLILVGDEQFF. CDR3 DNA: TGCAGTGCTAGAGATCCGGGACTGATTTTGGTGGGGGATGAGCAGTTCTTC.

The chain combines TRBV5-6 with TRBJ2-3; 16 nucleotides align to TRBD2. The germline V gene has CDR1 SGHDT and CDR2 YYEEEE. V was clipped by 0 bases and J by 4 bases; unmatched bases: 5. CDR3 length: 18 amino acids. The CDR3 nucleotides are TGTGCCAGCAGCTTGGAGGGACTAGCGGGGGGGCCTGCAGATACGCAGTATTTT. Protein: CASSLEGLAGGPADTQYF.

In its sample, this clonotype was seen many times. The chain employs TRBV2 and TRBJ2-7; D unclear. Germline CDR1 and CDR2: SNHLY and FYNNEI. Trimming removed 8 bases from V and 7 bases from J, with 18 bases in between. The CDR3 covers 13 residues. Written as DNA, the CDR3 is TGTGCCAGCCTCCGCACGGCCTCCCAGGAGCAGTACTTC. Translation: CASLRTASQEQYF.

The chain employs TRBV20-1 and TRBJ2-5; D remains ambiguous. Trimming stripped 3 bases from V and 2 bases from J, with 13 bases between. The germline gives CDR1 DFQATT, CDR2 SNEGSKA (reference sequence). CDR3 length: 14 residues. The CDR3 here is CSASSWQTQETQYF. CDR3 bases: TGCAGTGCTAGTAGTTGGCAGACTCAAGAGACCCAGTACTTC.

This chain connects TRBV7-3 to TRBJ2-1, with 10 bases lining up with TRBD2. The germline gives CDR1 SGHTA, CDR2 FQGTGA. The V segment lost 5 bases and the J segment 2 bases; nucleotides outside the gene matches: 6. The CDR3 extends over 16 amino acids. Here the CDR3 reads CASSPSGGVPYNEQFF. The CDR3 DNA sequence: TGTGCCAGCAGCCCAAGCGGGGGGGTCCCCTACAATGAGCAGTTCTTC.

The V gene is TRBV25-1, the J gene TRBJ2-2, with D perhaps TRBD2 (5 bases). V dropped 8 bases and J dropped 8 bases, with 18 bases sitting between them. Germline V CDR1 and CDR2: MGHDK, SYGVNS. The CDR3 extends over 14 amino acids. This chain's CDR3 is CASSPPKGLGELFF. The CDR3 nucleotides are TGTGCCAGCTCACCACCAAAAGGACTTGGGGAGCTGTTTTTT.

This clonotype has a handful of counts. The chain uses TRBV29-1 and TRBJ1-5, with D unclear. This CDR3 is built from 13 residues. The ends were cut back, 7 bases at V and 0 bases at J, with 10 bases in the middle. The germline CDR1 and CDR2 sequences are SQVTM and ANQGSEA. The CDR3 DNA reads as TGCAGCGCCGGGGAAAATAGCAATCAGCCCCAGCATTTT. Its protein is CSAGENSNQPQHF. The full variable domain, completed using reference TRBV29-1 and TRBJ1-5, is SAVISQKPSRDICQRGTSLTIQCQVDSQVTMMFWYRQQPGQSLTLIATANQGSEATYESGFVIDKFPISRPNLTFSTLTVSNMSPEDSSIYLCSAGENSNQPQHFGDGTRLSIL.

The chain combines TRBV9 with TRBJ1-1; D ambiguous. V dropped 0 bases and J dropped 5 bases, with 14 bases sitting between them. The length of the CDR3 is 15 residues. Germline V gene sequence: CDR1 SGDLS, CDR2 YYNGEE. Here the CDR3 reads CASSVDGSGGTEAFF. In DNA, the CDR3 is TGTGCCAGCAGCGTAGACGGTTCTGGTGGGACTGAAGCTTTCTTT. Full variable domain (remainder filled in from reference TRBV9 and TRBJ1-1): DSGVTQTPKHLITATGQRVTLRCSPRSGDLSVYWYQQSLDQGLQFLIQYYNGEERAKGNILERFSAQQFPDLHSELNLSSLELGDSALYFCASSVDGSGGTEAFFGQGTRLTVV.

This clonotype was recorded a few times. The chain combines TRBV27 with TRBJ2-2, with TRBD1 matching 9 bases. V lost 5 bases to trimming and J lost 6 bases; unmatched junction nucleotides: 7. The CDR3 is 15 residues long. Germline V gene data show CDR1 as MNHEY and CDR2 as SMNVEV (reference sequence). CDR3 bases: TGTGCCAGCAGTGTCGGGACAGGGATCGCCGGGGAGCTGTTTTTT. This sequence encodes CASSVGTGIAGELFF.

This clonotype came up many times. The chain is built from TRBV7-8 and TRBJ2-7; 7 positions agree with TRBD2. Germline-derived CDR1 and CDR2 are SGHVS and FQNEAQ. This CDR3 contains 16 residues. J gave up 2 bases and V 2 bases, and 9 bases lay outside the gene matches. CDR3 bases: TGTGCCAGCAGCTTATTAGGGGCTAGCGGCACCTACGAGCAGTACTTC. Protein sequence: CASSLLGASGTYEQYF.

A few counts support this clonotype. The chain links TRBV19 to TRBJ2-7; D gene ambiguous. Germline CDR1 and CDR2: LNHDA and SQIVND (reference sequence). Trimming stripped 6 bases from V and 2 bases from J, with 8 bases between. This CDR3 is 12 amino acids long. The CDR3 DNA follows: TGTGCCAGTAGCAACAGAGCCTACGAGCAGTACTTC. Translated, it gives CASSNRAYEQYF.

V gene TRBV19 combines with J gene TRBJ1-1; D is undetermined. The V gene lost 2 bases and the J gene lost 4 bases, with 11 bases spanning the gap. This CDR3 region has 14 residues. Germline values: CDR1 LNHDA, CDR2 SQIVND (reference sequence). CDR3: CASSIQVDGTEAFF. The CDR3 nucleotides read TGTGCCAGTAGTATACAGGTGGATGGCACTGAAGCTTTCTTT.

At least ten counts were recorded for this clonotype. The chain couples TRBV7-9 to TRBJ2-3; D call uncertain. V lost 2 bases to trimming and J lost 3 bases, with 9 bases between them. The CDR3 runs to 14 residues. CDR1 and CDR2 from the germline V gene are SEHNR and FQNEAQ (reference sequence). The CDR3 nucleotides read TGTGCCAGCAGCTTAATTCAGGAGACAGATACGCAGTATTTT. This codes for CASSLIQETDTQYF.

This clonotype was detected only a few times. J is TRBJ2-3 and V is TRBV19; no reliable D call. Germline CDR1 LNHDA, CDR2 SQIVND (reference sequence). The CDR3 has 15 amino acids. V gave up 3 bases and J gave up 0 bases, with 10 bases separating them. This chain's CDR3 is CASSMGPASTDTQYF. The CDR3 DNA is TGTGCCAGTAGTATGGGCCCAGCTAGCACAGATACGCAGTATTTT. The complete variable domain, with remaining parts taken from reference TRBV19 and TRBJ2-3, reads DGGITQSPKYLFRKEGQNVTLSCEQNLNHDAMYWYRQDPGQGLRLIYYSQIVNDFQKGDIAEGYSVSREKKESFPLTVTSAQKNPTAFYLCASSMGPASTDTQYFGPGTRLTVL.

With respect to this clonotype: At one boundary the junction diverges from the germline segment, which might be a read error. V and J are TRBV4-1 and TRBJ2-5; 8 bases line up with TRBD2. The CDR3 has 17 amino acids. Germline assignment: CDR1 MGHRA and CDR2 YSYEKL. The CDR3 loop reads CASSQDPSGGDQGTQYF. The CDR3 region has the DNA TGCGCCAGCAGCCAAGATCCGAGCGGGGGAGACCAAGGGACCCAGTACTTC.

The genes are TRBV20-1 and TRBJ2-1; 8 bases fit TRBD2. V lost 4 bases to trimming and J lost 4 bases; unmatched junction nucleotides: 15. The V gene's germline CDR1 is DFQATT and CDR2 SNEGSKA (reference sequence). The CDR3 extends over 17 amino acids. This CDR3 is CSATSPGASGYYNEQFF. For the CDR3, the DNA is TGCAGTGCTACTAGCCCGGGGGCTAGCGGGTATTACAATGAGCAGTTCTTC.

CDR3 region: CATTPGSDTQYF. The CDR3 DNA reads as TGTGCCACCACCCCTGGTAGTGATACGCAGTATTTT. The gene calls are TRBV10-3 and TRBJ2-3, with D hard to call. V was pared by 10 bases and J by 6 bases, with 14 bases between. In germline, CDR1 is ENHRY, CDR2 SYGVKD. The CDR3 is made up of 12 amino acids.

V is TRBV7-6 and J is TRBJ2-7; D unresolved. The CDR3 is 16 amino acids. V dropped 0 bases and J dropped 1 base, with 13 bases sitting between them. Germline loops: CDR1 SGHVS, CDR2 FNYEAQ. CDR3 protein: CASSLAGLGSSYEQYF. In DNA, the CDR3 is TGTGCCAGCAGCTTAGCGGGGTTGGGGTCTTCCTACGAGCAGTACTTC.

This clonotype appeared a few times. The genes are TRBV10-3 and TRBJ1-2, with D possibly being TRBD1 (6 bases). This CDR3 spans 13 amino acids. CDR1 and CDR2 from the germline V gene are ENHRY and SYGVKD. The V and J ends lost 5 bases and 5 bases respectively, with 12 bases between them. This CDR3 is CAISSDSYYGYTF. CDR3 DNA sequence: TGTGCCATCAGTTCGGACAGTTATTATGGCTACACCTTC.